The T cell receptor beta chain described here comes from a study of response to subunit inactivated influenza vaccine. CDR1 and CDR2 from the germline V gene are SGHTA and FQGNSA. The CDR3 has 12 residues. The V end was cut by 2 bases, the J end by 6 bases, with 4 bases between. TCRdb processed the RT-PCR reads anew with MiXCR; each CDR3 protein has one entry. The sample consists of roughly 700,000 distinct CDR3 sequences, around 14% of them appearing once. This specimen consisted of PBMCs from blood, obtained around two weeks before vaccination. The clonotype was recovered from a man between 50 and 59 years old who received an inactivated influenza vaccine. The rearrangement links TRBV7-2 to TRBJ2-2; D gene uncertain. In DNA, the CDR3 is TGTGCCAGCAGCTTAATGTCCGGGGAGCTGTTTTTT. As protein: CASSLMSGELFF.